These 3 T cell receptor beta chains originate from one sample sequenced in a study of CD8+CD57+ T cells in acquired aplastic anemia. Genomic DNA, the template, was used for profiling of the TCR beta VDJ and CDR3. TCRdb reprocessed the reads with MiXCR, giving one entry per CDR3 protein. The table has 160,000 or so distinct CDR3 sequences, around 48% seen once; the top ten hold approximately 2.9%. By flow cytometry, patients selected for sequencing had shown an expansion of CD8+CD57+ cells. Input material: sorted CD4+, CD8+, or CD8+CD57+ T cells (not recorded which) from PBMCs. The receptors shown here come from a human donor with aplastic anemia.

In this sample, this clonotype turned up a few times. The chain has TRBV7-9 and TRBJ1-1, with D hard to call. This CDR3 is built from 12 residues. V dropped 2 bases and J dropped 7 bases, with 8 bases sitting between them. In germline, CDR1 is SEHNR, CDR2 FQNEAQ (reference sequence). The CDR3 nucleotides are TGTGCCAGCAGCTTAAGTAGCAGTGAAGCTTTCTTT. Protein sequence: CASSLSSSEAFF.

The CDR3 nucleotides are TGTGCCATCAGGGAGGGGACAGCAACTAATGAAAAACTGTTTTTT. Translating gives CAIREGTATNEKLFF. The gene calls are TRBV10-3 and TRBJ1-4, with 7 bases identical to TRBD1. The length of the CDR3 is 15 residues. Germline CDR1 and CDR2: ENHRY and SYGVKD. V dropped 6 bases and J dropped 0; count of bases not matched to a gene: 4.

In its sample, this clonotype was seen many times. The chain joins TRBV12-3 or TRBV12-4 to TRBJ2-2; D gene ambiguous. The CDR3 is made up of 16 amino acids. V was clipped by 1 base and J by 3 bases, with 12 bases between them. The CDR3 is CASSLEASQHTGELFF. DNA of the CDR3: TGTGCCAGCAGTTTAGAAGCTTCACAACACACCGGGGAGCTGTTTTTT.